Listed below are T cell receptor beta chains from one sample, sequenced in a study of blood T cell repertoires in COVID-19. TCRdb's copy holds only in-frame clones and misses some; the assay was immunoSEQ multiplex PCR. This sample yields 390,000 or so clones, of which roughly 90% are seen a single time; 6.5% to 7% belongs to the top ten. The specimen sequenced was peripheral blood. The receptors stem from a man aged 18 to 29 with active or convalescent COVID-19. Both conserved end residues are part of each CDR3. D genes are given only for firm matches. Only part of the rows carry a size: once, few, many, or a class if the clone is expanded.

v_gene: TRBV15; abundance: NA; d_gene: NA; j_gene: TRBJ1-1; len: 18; CDR3nt: TGTGCCACCAGCAGAGACGTCCGACAGGCGGCGGGTAGCACTGAAGCTTTCTTT; CDR3aa: CATSRDVRQAAGSTEAFF
v_gene: TRBV27; abundance: NA; d_gene: NA; j_gene: TRBJ2-1; len: 14; CDR3nt: TGTGCCAGCAGCCGACTACTCTCCTACAATGAGCAGTTCTTC; CDR3aa: CASSRLLSYNEQFF
v_gene: TRBV28; abundance: few; d_gene: NA; j_gene: TRBJ1-6; len: 14; CDR3nt: TGTGCCAGCAAGTCTCAGGGTTTGTCCTCACCCCTCCACTTT; CDR3aa: CASKSQGLSSPLHF
v_gene: TRBV27; abundance: NA; d_gene: NA; j_gene: TRBJ1-2; len: 13; CDR3nt: TGTGCCACCAAGAGGACAGAACATTATGGCTACACCTTC; CDR3aa: CATKRTEHYGYTF
v_gene: TRBV13; abundance: NA; d_gene: NA; j_gene: TRBJ2-7; len: 15; CDR3nt: TGTGCCAGCAGCTCAAGGGGGATAGGGGCCTACGAGCAGTACTTC; CDR3aa: CASSSRGIGAYEQYF
v_gene: TRBV14; abundance: NA; d_gene: NA; j_gene: TRBJ2-5; len: 15; CDR3nt: TGTGCCAGCAGCCGGAACCGGGCAGGGCAAGAGACCCAGTACTTC; CDR3aa: CASSRNRAGQETQYF
v_gene: TRBV6-1; abundance: NA; d_gene: TRBD1; j_gene: TRBJ2-5; len: 17; CDR3nt: TGTGCCAGCAGTGAACAGGGGACAGGGGGTGGTCAAGAGACCCAGTACTTC; CDR3aa: CASSEQGTGGGQETQYF
v_gene: TRBV7-2; abundance: NA; d_gene: TRBD2; j_gene: TRBJ2-1; len: 17; CDR3nt: TGTGCCAGCAGCCCCGTACTTACTAGCGGGAGGGCCGATGAGCAGTTCTTC; CDR3aa: CASSPVLTSGRADEQFF
v_gene: TRBV7-6; abundance: NA; d_gene: NA; j_gene: TRBJ1-1; len: 12; CDR3nt: TGTGCCAGCGGACCAAGGGGCACTGAAGCTTTCTTT; CDR3aa: CASGPRGTEAFF
v_gene: TRBV28; abundance: NA; d_gene: TRBD1; j_gene: TRBJ1-2; len: 13; CDR3nt: TGTGCCACCTTGGGACAGGGGGCGGGGGGCTACACCTTC; CDR3aa: CATLGQGAGGYTF
v_gene: TRBV4-1; abundance: NA; d_gene: NA; j_gene: TRBJ1-4; len: 18; CDR3nt: TGCGCCAGCAGCCAGATAAGGGGTGCTTCCAGGGAAGAGGAAAAACTGTTTTTT; CDR3aa: CASSQIRGASREEEKLFF
v_gene: TRBV19; abundance: NA; d_gene: NA; j_gene: TRBJ2-3; len: 14; CDR3nt: TGTGCCAGTAGAAGGGCTAGACTAGGTGATACGCAGTATTTT; CDR3aa: CASRRARLGDTQYF
v_gene: TRBV9; abundance: NA; d_gene: TRBD2; j_gene: TRBJ2-1; len: 16; CDR3nt: TGTGCCAGCAGCCCCGGACTAGCGGGGGGCTCGTATGAGCAGTTCTTC; CDR3aa: CASSPGLAGGSYEQFF
v_gene: TRBV19; abundance: NA; d_gene: NA; j_gene: TRBJ1-1; len: 14; CDR3nt: TGTGCCAGCTCCCCCTGGGGCGAGGAGACTGAAGCTTTCTTT; CDR3aa: CASSPWGEETEAFF
v_gene: TRBV7-2; abundance: NA; d_gene: NA; j_gene: TRBJ2-7; len: 15; CDR3nt: TGTGCCAGCAGTTTAGGGGCAGGATTCTCCTACGAGCAGTACTTC; CDR3aa: CASSLGAGFSYEQYF
v_gene: TRBV28; abundance: NA; d_gene: NA; j_gene: TRBJ1-5; len: 12; CDR3nt: TGTGCCAGTTATCAGGGTTATCAGCCCCAGCATTTT; CDR3aa: CASYQGYQPQHF
v_gene: TRBV7-2; abundance: NA; d_gene: NA; j_gene: TRBJ2-1; len: 14; CDR3nt: TGTGCCAGCATCGGACAGCGAGGGGCGAATGAGCAGTTCTTC; CDR3aa: CASIGQRGANEQFF
v_gene: TRBV5-6; abundance: NA; d_gene: TRBD2; j_gene: TRBJ2-5; len: 15; CDR3nt: TGTGCCAGTAATATGGCGGGGGGGATCCAAGAGACCCAGTACTTC; CDR3aa: CASNMAGGIQETQYF
v_gene: TRBV6-5; abundance: few; d_gene: TRBD2; j_gene: TRBJ2-1; len: 15; CDR3nt: TGTGCCAGCAGTTACTTTAGCGGGACCTTAGATGAGCAGTTCTTC; CDR3aa: CASSYFSGTLDEQFF
v_gene: TRBV5-1; abundance: NA; d_gene: NA; j_gene: TRBJ1-4; len: 15; CDR3nt: TGCGCCAGCACGGAGTACGGCACCCAGGGGGAAAAACTGTTTTTT; CDR3aa: CASTEYGTQGEKLFF
v_gene: TRBV3-1/TRBV3-2; abundance: NA; d_gene: NA; j_gene: TRBJ2-2; len: 16; CDR3nt: TGTGCCAGCAGCCAAGGAGGGAGACAGAACACCGGGGAGCTGTTTTTT; CDR3aa: CASSQGGRQNTGELFF
v_gene: TRBV28; abundance: NA; d_gene: TRBD1; j_gene: TRBJ2-1; len: 16; CDR3nt: TGTGCCAGCAGCCATCTAAGGGGGCTCCTAAACAATGAGCAGTTCTTC; CDR3aa: CASSHLRGLLNNEQFF
v_gene: TRBV28; abundance: NA; d_gene: TRBD2; j_gene: TRBJ2-1; len: 18; CDR3nt: TGTGCCAGCAGTCTCACGGGACTAGCGGGAGGAGGTGGAGATGAGCAGTTCTTC; CDR3aa: CASSLTGLAGGGGDEQFF
v_gene: TRBV4-1; abundance: NA; d_gene: TRBD2; j_gene: TRBJ2-2; len: 17; CDR3nt: TGCGCCAGCAGCCATCTTCTAGCGGGACGCGGGACCGGGGAGCTGTTTTTT; CDR3aa: CASSHLLAGRGTGELFF
v_gene: TRBV9; abundance: NA; d_gene: NA; j_gene: TRBJ1-1; len: 15; CDR3nt: TGTGCCAGCAGCCCGGGACTTCCAATGAACACTGAAGCTTTCTTT; CDR3aa: CASSPGLPMNTEAFF
v_gene: TRBV18; abundance: NA; d_gene: TRBD1; j_gene: TRBJ2-7; len: 19; CDR3nt: TGTGCCAGCTCACCTCTAAGACAAAGGATCGGGACAGAGATCTACGAGCAGTACTTC; CDR3aa: CASSPLRQRIGTEIYEQYF
v_gene: TRBV24-1; abundance: NA; d_gene: TRBD1; j_gene: TRBJ2-7; len: 13; CDR3nt: TGTGCCACGGGACAGAAAGACTCCTACGAGCAGTACTTC; CDR3aa: CATGQKDSYEQYF
v_gene: TRBV24-1; abundance: NA; d_gene: TRBD1; j_gene: TRBJ1-6; len: 15; CDR3nt: TGTGCCACCAATCAGACAGGGACATATAATTCACCCCTCCACTTT; CDR3aa: CATNQTGTYNSPLHF
v_gene: TRBV12-3/TRBV12-4; abundance: NA; d_gene: NA; j_gene: TRBJ1-1; len: 13; CDR3nt: TGTGCCAGCAGTCTAACAGGCTTTTGGGAAGCTTTCTTT; CDR3aa: CASSLTGFWEAFF
v_gene: TRBV11-3; abundance: NA; d_gene: TRBD1; j_gene: TRBJ1-1; len: 14; CDR3nt: TGTGCCAGCAGCTTGGGACAGCCGAACACTGAAGCTTTCTTT; CDR3aa: CASSLGQPNTEAFF
v_gene: TRBV7-2; abundance: NA; d_gene: NA; j_gene: TRBJ1-1; len: 16; CDR3nt: TGTGCCAGCAGATCAGGGCCGTACGGGTGGGACACTGAAGCTTTCTTT; CDR3aa: CASRSGPYGWDTEAFF
v_gene: TRBV7-2; abundance: NA; d_gene: NA; j_gene: TRBJ2-1; len: 15; CDR3nt: TGTGCCAGCAGCTTAAGGGGCAGCTCCTACAATGAGCAGTTCTTC; CDR3aa: CASSLRGSSYNEQFF
v_gene: TRBV19; abundance: NA; d_gene: NA; j_gene: TRBJ1-4; len: 14; CDR3nt: TGTGCCAGTAGTGCACCAGAGGTCAGGGTAAAACTGTTTTTT; CDR3aa: CASSAPEVRVKLFF
v_gene: TRBV5-6; abundance: NA; d_gene: NA; j_gene: TRBJ1-3; len: 17; CDR3nt: TGTGCCAGCAGCTTGGGCTACGGGAAAAGCTCTGGAAACACCATATATTTT; CDR3aa: CASSLGYGKSSGNTIYF
v_gene: TRBV6-5; abundance: NA; d_gene: NA; j_gene: TRBJ1-2; len: 16; CDR3nt: TGTGCCAGCAGTTACTCGGAACAGGGCTGGATCTATGGCTACACCTTC; CDR3aa: CASSYSEQGWIYGYTF
v_gene: TRBV5-5; abundance: NA; d_gene: TRBD1; j_gene: TRBJ2-5; len: 15; CDR3nt: TGTGCCAGCAGCCGACGGACAGGGGTGGGTGAGACCCAGTACTTC; CDR3aa: CASSRRTGVGETQYF
v_gene: TRBV5-1; abundance: NA; d_gene: TRBD1; j_gene: TRBJ2-1; len: 15; CDR3nt: TGCGCCAGCAGCTCCGGGACAGTAGCCTACAATGAGCAGTTCTTC; CDR3aa: CASSSGTVAYNEQFF
v_gene: TRBV5-4; abundance: NA; d_gene: NA; j_gene: TRBJ2-3; len: 14; CDR3nt: TGTGCCAGCAGCTTGGAGACAGTCACAGATACGCAGTATTTT; CDR3aa: CASSLETVTDTQYF
v_gene: TRBV11-2; abundance: NA; d_gene: TRBD2; j_gene: TRBJ2-5; len: 16; CDR3nt: TGTGCCAGCAGCAGGCTAGCGGGGGGGCGTCAAGAGACCCAGTACTTC; CDR3aa: CASSRLAGGRQETQYF
v_gene: TRBV5-6; abundance: few; d_gene: NA; j_gene: TRBJ1-2; len: 16; CDR3nt: TGTGCCAGCAGCTCCTCGGACTTGGGGGCAGGGTATGGCTACACCTTC; CDR3aa: CASSSSDLGAGYGYTF
v_gene: TRBV7-9; abundance: few; d_gene: TRBD1; j_gene: TRBJ2-7; len: 13; CDR3nt: TGTGCCAGCAGCTCAGGGGGAACCTACGAGCAGTACTTC; CDR3aa: CASSSGGTYEQYF
v_gene: TRBV19; abundance: NA; d_gene: TRBD2; j_gene: TRBJ2-4; len: 14; CDR3nt: TGTGCGACAGCGGGCGGGGGGGCCAAAAACATTCAGTACTTC; CDR3aa: CATAGGGAKNIQYF
v_gene: TRBV19; abundance: NA; d_gene: NA; j_gene: TRBJ2-1; len: 16; CDR3nt: TGTGCCACCAAGATGGGGCGAACTACCCTTGGCAATGAGCAGTTCTTC; CDR3aa: CATKMGRTTLGNEQFF
v_gene: TRBV6-5; abundance: NA; d_gene: TRBD1; j_gene: TRBJ1-5; len: 16; CDR3nt: TGTGCCAGCAGTTACGATCCCCCTGAACAGGGGCAGCCCCAGCATTTT; CDR3aa: CASSYDPPEQGQPQHF